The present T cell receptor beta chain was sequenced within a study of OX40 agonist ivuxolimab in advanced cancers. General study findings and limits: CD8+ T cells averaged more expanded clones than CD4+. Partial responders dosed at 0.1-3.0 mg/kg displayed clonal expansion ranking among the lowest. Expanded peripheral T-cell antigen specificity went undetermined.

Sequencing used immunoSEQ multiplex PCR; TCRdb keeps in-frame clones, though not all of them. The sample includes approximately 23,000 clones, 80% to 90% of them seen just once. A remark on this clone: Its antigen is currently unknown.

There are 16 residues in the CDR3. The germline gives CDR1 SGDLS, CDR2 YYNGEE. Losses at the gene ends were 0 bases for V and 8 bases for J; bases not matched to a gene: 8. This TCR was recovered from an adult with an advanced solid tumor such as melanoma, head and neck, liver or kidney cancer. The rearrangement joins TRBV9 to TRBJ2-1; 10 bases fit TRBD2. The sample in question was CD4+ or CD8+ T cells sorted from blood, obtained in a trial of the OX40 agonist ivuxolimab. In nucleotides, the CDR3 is TGTGCCAGCAGCGTAGATGGTAGCGGGGGGAACGATGAGCAGTTCTTC. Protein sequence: CASSVDGSGGNDEQFF.